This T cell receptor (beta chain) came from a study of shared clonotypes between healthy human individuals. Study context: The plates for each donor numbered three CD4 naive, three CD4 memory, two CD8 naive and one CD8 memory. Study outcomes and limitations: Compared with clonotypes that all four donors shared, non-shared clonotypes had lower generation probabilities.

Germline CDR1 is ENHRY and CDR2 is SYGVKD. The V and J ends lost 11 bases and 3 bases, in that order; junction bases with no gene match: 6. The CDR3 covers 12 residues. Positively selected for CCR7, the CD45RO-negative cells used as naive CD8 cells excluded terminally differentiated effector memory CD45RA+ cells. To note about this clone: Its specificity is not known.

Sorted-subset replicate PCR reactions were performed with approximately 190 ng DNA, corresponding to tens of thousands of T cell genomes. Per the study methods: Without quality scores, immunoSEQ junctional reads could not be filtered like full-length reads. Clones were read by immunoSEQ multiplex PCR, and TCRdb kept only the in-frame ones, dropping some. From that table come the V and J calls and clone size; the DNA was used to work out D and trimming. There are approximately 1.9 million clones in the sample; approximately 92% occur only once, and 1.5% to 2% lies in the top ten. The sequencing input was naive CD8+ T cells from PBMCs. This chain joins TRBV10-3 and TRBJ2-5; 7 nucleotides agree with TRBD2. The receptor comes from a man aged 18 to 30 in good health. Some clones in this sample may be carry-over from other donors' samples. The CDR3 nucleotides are TGTGCCGCCTGGGGGGGAGAAGAGACCCAGTACTTC. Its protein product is CAAWGGEETQYF.